This record concerns one T cell receptor (beta chain) sequence. The table came from immunoSEQ multiplex PCR; TCRdb's copy has only in-frame clones and leaves some out. This sample has 80,000 or so clones; around 96% occur once, and the top ten carry around 0.2%. This sample is part of a study of technical replicates of blood from a few donors. The CDR3 contains 15 residues. Losses at the gene ends were 2 bases for V and 2 bases for J; bases not matched to a gene: 0. Germline-derived CDR1 and CDR2 are KGHSH and LQKENI. The chain couples TRBV18 to TRBJ2-7; 13 bases fit TRBD2. Sequencing used T cells isolated from PBMCs. The source of this sequence is a human donor in good health. In nucleotides, the CDR3 is TGTGCCAGCTCACCAACTAGCGGGGGGGCCTACGAGCAGTACTTC. This translates into CASSPTSGGAYEQYF.